Given below is one T cell receptor beta chain in context. This CDR3 has 13 amino acids. The germline V and J ends were trimmed by 6 bases and 4 bases, with 12 bases remaining between them. Germline CDR1 reads MDHEN; CDR2 reads SYDVKM. The data are from a study of control samples from healthy donors and cancer patients. The repertoire was sequenced with immunoSEQ multiplex PCR; TCRdb's copy has only in-frame clones and lacks some. The table includes 98,000 or so clones, approximately 82% detected once. The specimen sequenced was blood. The chain is built from TRBV28 and TRBJ1-2; the D is unclear. This sequence originates from a man aged 18 to 29 in good health. The DNA of the CDR3 is TGTGCCAGCAGCGTACATCGTTCCTATGGCTACACCTTC. Its protein is CASSVHRSYGYTF.